This T cell receptor beta chain was recorded in a study of cytotoxic CD8 clonotypes in ibrutinib-treated CLL. Looking at the study overall: For this cohort, patients were around eleven relapsed/refractory and about 16 treatment-naive, while 17 were IGHV unmutated.

Sequenced by immunoSEQ multiplex PCR; TCRdb stores in-frame clones only, minus some. The table lists 35,000 to 45,000 clones, 49% of them singletons. The TCR sequence derives from a human donor with chronic lymphocytic leukemia. Sequenced material: PBMCs, taken before ibrutinib treatment.

The CDR3 sequence is CASRLYQPQHF. CDR3 in DNA: TGTGCCAGCAGGTTATATCAGCCCCAGCATTTT. This sequence joins TRBV2 and TRBJ1-5; D is undetermined. The CDR3 covers 11 residues. Germline CDR1 is SNHLY and CDR2 is FYNNEI. Trimming cost V 6 bases and J 5 bases, with 5 bases left between them. Full variable domain (remainder filled in from reference TRBV2 and TRBJ1-5): EPEVTQTPSHQVTQMGQEVILRCVPISNHLYFYWYRQILGQKVEFLVSFYNNEISEKSEIFDDQFSVERPDGSNFTLKIRSTKLEDSAMYFCASRLYQPQHFGDGTRLSIL.